This TCR beta chain was sequenced in a study of beta chain features in type 1 diabetes. Study as a whole: When patients were set against healthy donors, age, gender and cell yields were similar.

The study's findings and limits: In all four CD4+ subsets, TCRB CDR3 length was significantly, moderately reduced in type 1 diabetes.

Looked up from germline, CDR1 is SGHNT and CDR2 is YENEEA. The CDR3 runs to 17 residues. With 1 base removed from V and 0 bases from J, the gap between germline ends came to 13 bases. Concerning this clone: Its antigen is currently unknown.

The authors reverse transcribed all of the isolated RNA, so sequencing captured expressed TCRB transcripts. Libraries were prepared by immunoSEQ multiplex PCR; TCRdb keeps only in-frame clonotypes and omits some of them. The repertoire has about 340,000 clones, roughly 13% of them found once; the top ten carry about 0.016%. CD4+ naive, central memory, regulatory and stem cell-like memory cells were sorted via CD45RO/CCR7/CD25/CD127/CD95/CD27. Without exception, sorted populations had purity beyond 95%. This clonotype was obtained from a woman between 18 and 29 years old with type 1 diabetes. The chain is built from TRBV11-3 and TRBJ2-1; tentatively, D is TRBD2 (6 bases). Source material: naive CD4+ T cells from blood. The CDR3 here is CASSLAGDSSSYNEQFF. CDR3 bases: TGTGCCAGCAGCTTAGCGGGAGACAGTTCCTCCTACAATGAGCAGTTCTTC.